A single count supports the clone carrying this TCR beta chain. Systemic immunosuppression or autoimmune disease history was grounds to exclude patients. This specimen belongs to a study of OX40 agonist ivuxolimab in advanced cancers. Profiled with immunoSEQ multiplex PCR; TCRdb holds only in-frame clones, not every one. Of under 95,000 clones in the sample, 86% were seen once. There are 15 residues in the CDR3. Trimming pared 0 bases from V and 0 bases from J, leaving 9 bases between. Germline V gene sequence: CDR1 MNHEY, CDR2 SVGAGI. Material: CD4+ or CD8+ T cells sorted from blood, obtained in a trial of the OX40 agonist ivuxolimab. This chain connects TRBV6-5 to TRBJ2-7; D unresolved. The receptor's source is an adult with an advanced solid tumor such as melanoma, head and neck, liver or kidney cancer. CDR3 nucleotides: TGTGCCAGCAGTTACTCGATCGTCTTCTCCTACGAGCAGTACTTC. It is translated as CASSYSIVFSYEQYF.